This is a list of T cell receptor beta chains from one sample in a study of T cells in Graves' hyperthyroidism and ophthalmopathy. TCRdb ran MiXCR on the multiplex PCR reads and lists one entry per CDR3 protein. Here the sample spans hundreds of thousands of distinct CDR3 sequences, approximately 15% being singletons. Sequencing was performed on blood. The source of these receptors is a man aged 18 to 29 with Graves' ophthalmopathy. The CDR3 runs from the conserved cysteine through the conserved F or W. Fields, in order: D gene, J gene, V gene, clone size, CDR3 protein, CDR3 DNA. A D gene is named only where the DNA matches it firmly. Size values are once, few and many counts, or a class for expanded clones, and some rows have none.

d_gene: NA; j_gene: TRBJ2-3; v_gene: TRBV24-1; abundance: many; CDR3aa: CATSDSLKVREDTQYF; CDR3nt: TGTGCCACCAGTGATTCGTTAAAGGTGAGGGAAGATACGCAGTATTTT
d_gene: TRBD1; j_gene: TRBJ2-7; v_gene: TRBV5-1; abundance: many; CDR3aa: CASSYGTGSYEQYF; CDR3nt: TGCGCCAGCAGCTACGGGACAGGGTCCTACGAGCAGTACTTC
d_gene: TRBD1; j_gene: TRBJ1-2; v_gene: TRBV7-2; abundance: many; CDR3aa: CASSLGGDRASGYTF; CDR3nt: TGTGCCAGCAGCTTAGGTGGTGACAGGGCGAGTGGCTACACCTTC
d_gene: TRBD2; j_gene: TRBJ2-2; v_gene: TRBV5-1; abundance: NA; CDR3aa: CASSSGRSGELFF; CDR3nt: TGCGCCAGCTCTAGCGGGAGGTCCGGGGAGCTGTTTTTT
d_gene: NA; j_gene: TRBJ1-2; v_gene: TRBV20-1; abundance: few; CDR3aa: CSARRQEGDYGYTF; CDR3nt: TGCAGTGCTAGAAGACAGGAGGGGGACTATGGCTACACCTTC
d_gene: TRBD1; j_gene: TRBJ2-7; v_gene: TRBV11-2; abundance: few; CDR3aa: CASSRTAGQGSYEQYF; CDR3nt: TGTGCCAGCAGCCGGACCGCGGGACAGGGTTCCTACGAGCAGTACTTC
d_gene: NA; j_gene: TRBJ1-1; v_gene: TRBV10-3; abundance: many; CDR3aa: CAISNRDILNTEAFF; CDR3nt: TGTGCCATCAGTAATCGGGACATCCTGAACACTGAAGCTTTCTTT
d_gene: TRBD1; j_gene: TRBJ2-5; v_gene: TRBV5-6; abundance: many; CDR3aa: CASSLGDRGWETQYF; CDR3nt: TGTGCCAGCAGCCTTGGGGACAGGGGTTGGGAGACCCAGTACTTC
d_gene: NA; j_gene: TRBJ2-7; v_gene: TRBV5-8; abundance: many; CDR3aa: CAAWGPRDEQYF; CDR3nt: TGTGCGGCGTGGGGGCCAAGAGACGAGCAGTACTTC
d_gene: NA; j_gene: TRBJ1-5; v_gene: TRBV19; abundance: NA; CDR3aa: CASSFPGGRYSNQPQHF; CDR3nt: TGTGCCAGTAGTTTCCCGGGCGGAAGATATAGCAATCAGCCCCAGCATTTT
d_gene: TRBD2; j_gene: TRBJ2-1; v_gene: TRBV19; abundance: few; CDR3aa: CASGTSGGPYNEQFF; CDR3nt: TGTGCCAGCGGTACTAGCGGGGGGCCCTACAATGAGCAGTTCTTC
d_gene: NA; j_gene: TRBJ1-1; v_gene: TRBV4-1; abundance: NA; CDR3aa: CASSQVWELVGLEAFF; CDR3nt: TGCGCCAGCAGCCAAGTTTGGGAATTAGTGGGACTTGAAGCTTTCTTT
d_gene: TRBD1; j_gene: TRBJ2-2; v_gene: TRBV5-1; abundance: NA; CDR3aa: CASSLGTGPGELFF; CDR3nt: TGCGCCAGCAGCTTGGGGACAGGGCCCGGGGAGCTGTTTTTT
d_gene: NA; j_gene: TRBJ2-3; v_gene: TRBV30; abundance: many; CDR3aa: CAWRLDGAIDTQYF; CDR3nt: TGTGCCTGGAGGCTAGACGGAGCCATAGATACGCAGTATTTT
d_gene: NA; j_gene: TRBJ2-4; v_gene: TRBV3-1; abundance: many; CDR3aa: CASSPDMGIQYF; CDR3nt: TGTGCCAGCAGCCCCGATATGGGGATTCAGTACTTC
d_gene: NA; j_gene: TRBJ2-5; v_gene: TRBV7-9; abundance: many; CDR3aa: CASSLGLVQTQYF; CDR3nt: TGTGCCAGCAGCTTAGGACTAGTACAGACCCAGTACTTC
d_gene: TRBD1; j_gene: TRBJ1-1; v_gene: TRBV30; abundance: few; CDR3aa: CAWRTTGGFGAFF; CDR3nt: TGTGCCTGGAGAACGACAGGGGGCTTTGGAGCTTTCTTT
d_gene: TRBD2; j_gene: TRBJ2-1; v_gene: TRBV5-5; abundance: few; CDR3aa: CASSQVSLAVNEQFF; CDR3nt: TGTGCCAGCAGCCAAGTTAGCCTAGCGGTCAATGAGCAGTTCTTC
d_gene: NA; j_gene: TRBJ1-1; v_gene: TRBV29-1; abundance: many; CDR3aa: CSVERPLNTEAFF; CDR3nt: TGCAGCGTTGAACGGCCCCTGAACACTGAAGCTTTCTTT